The 28 T cell receptor beta chains presented below share a single source sample, sequenced in a study of T cell repertoires in cytomegalovirus infection. One entry per CDR3 protein, called by TCRdb with MiXCR from the reads. The sample shows 200,000 to 300,000 distinct CDR3 sequences, approximately 8.3% of them seen only once. Sequenced: PBMCs. Receptors originate from a human donor in good health (CMV status not recorded). Some clones in this sample may be carry-over from other donors' samples.

This clonotype was observed at least ten times. V gene TRBV7-2 combines with J gene TRBJ1-1; D unclear. Trimming removed 5 bases at V and 1 base at J, with 11 bases between. CDR1 and CDR2 (germline): SGHTA, FQGNSA. The CDR3 runs to 14 residues. Here the CDR3 reads CASSPPRRNTEAFF. CDR3 nucleotide sequence: TGTGCCAGCAGCCCCCCACGGCGGAACACTGAAGCTTTCTTT.

The chain carries TRBV27 and TRBJ2-2, with 12 bases lining up with TRBD2. CDR1 and CDR2 from the germline V gene are MNHEY and SMNVEV (reference sequence). The CDR3 is 15 residues long. Germline trimming cut 7 bases from V and 6 bases from J; bases unmatched to any gene: 6. The CDR3 protein is CASTQTSGSAGELFF. DNA for the CDR3: TGTGCCAGCACTCAGACTAGCGGGAGCGCCGGGGAGCTGTTTTTT.

This clonotype was counted many times. V and J are TRBV7-2 and TRBJ2-7; perhaps D is TRBD1 or TRBD2 (6 bases each). Germline V gene data show CDR1 as SGHTA and CDR2 as FQGNSA. The CDR3 runs to 15 residues. V gave up 1 base and J gave up 6 bases, with 16 bases separating them. CDR3 DNA sequence: TGTGCCAGCAGCTTAGTAGGGGGGCGAGTAAGCGAGCAGTACTTC. Translation: CASSLVGGRVSEQYF.

This clonotype turned up a few times. The rearrangement uses TRBV20-1 and TRBJ1-6; 8 bases are a match to TRBD1. Trimming removed 0 bases from V and 9 bases from J; junction bases left unmatched: 13. This CDR3 contains 17 residues. The V gene's germline CDR1 is DFQATT and CDR2 SNEGSKA (reference sequence). The CDR3 protein is CSARDLGQGTLGSPLHF. The CDR3 DNA reads as TGCAGTGCTAGAGATCTAGGACAGGGCACCCTAGGTTCACCCCTCCACTTT.

CDR3 sequence reads: CAWSVGGFAGGYTF. CDR3 DNA sequence: TGTGCCTGGAGTGTCGGCGGCTTTGCGGGAGGCTACACCTTC. The V gene is TRBV30, the J gene TRBJ1-2; unclear D gene. CDR1 is GTSNPN and CDR2 is SVGIG in the germline V gene (reference sequence). The CDR3 has 14 residues. V was pared by 0 bases and J by 8 bases, with 16 bases between. Drawing the rest from reference TRBV30 and TRBJ1-2, the complete variable domain is SQTIHQWPATLVQPVGSPLSLECTVEGTSNPNLYWYRQAAGRGLQLLFYSVGIGQISSEVPQNLSASRPQDRQFILSSKKLLLSDSGFYLCAWSVGGFAGGYTFGSGTRLTVV.

This clonotype was seen many times. The chain uses TRBV7-2 and TRBJ1-5; possible D gene TRBD1, 5 bases. The CDR3 spans 13 residues. Germline loops: CDR1 SGHTA, CDR2 FQGNSA. The ends were cut back, 5 bases at V and 1 base at J, with 6 bases in the middle. DNA of the CDR3: TGTGCCAGCAGCGGGGACAGCAATCAGCCCCAGCATTTT. This encodes CASSGDSNQPQHF.

Ten or more counts support this clonotype. The rearrangement links TRBV24-1 to TRBJ2-1; D not resolved. The V end was cut by 3 bases, the J end by 0 bases, with 11 bases between. CDR3 length equals 16 residues. From germline, CDR1 is KGHDR and CDR2 SFDVKD. The CDR3 reads CATSDPDLSSYNEQFF. The CDR3, as DNA: TGTGCCACCAGTGATCCGGACCTAAGCTCCTACAATGAGCAGTTCTTC.

This clonotype was seen many times. This rearrangement joins TRBV7-2 to TRBJ2-2, with no clear D. The V gene lost 4 bases and the J gene lost 1 base, with 7 bases spanning the gap. This CDR3 has 14 amino acids. The germline gives CDR1 SGHTA, CDR2 FQGNSA. Here the CDR3 reads CASSYFKNTGELFF. The CDR3 DNA follows: TGTGCCAGCAGCTACTTCAAGAACACCGGGGAGCTGTTTTTT.

This clonotype showed up many times. At one of its ends the junction is not consistent with the germline gene, which may arise from a read error. V gene TRBV7-2 combines with J gene TRBJ2-7; no definite D call. CDR1 is SGHTA and CDR2 is FQGNSA in the germline V gene. CDR3 length: 13 amino acids. This CDR3 reads CASSLDYTTEKYF. CDR3 sequence (DNA): TGTGCCAGCAGCTTAGATTATACTACCGAGAAGTACTTC.

A few counts support this clonotype. The V call is TRBV28, the J call TRBJ1-6; D is ambiguous. Trimming removed 3 bases from V and 13 bases from J, with 10 bases in between. There are 12 residues in the CDR3. Germline V gene data show CDR1 as MDHEN and CDR2 as SYDVKM. CDR3 loop: CASSFSSPPLHF. The CDR3, as DNA: TGTGCCAGCAGTTTTTCGAGTCCCCCCCTCCACTTT.

In its sample, this clonotype was seen many times. The chain combines TRBV6-1 with TRBJ2-7; TRBD2 matches at 11 bases. The J segment lost 4 bases and the V segment lost 7 bases, leaving 15 bases of the junction unmatched. The CDR3 has 17 amino acids. Per the germline V gene, CDR1 is MNHNS and CDR2 is SASEGT. For the CDR3, the DNA is TGTGCCAGCAAAGCGTCGGGAACTAGCGGGAGTGGTTACGAGCAGTACTTC. As protein: CASKASGTSGSGYEQYF.

This clonotype has at least ten counts. This chain links TRBV28 with TRBJ1-5; 9 positions agree with TRBD1. Germline trimming cut 6 bases from V and 3 bases from J; bases unmatched to any gene: 12. The germline V gene has CDR1 MDHEN and CDR2 SYDVKM. The CDR3 has 17 amino acids. This chain's CDR3 is CASSGQGWGIDNQPQHF. CDR3 DNA: TGTGCCAGCAGCGGACAGGGGTGGGGTATTGACAATCAGCCCCAGCATTTT.

This clonotype turned up a few times. The CDR3 sequence: CASKSGVSDTQYF. CDR3 DNA sequence: TGTGCCAGCAAGTCGGGAGTATCAGATACGCAGTATTTT. The V and J genes are TRBV27 and TRBJ2-3, with a tentative D call TRBD2 (6 bases). Trimming cost V 7 bases and J 4 bases, with 12 bases left between them. This CDR3 has 13 amino acids. CDR1 MNHEY and CDR2 SMNVEV come from the germline V gene (reference sequence).

As to this clonotype: The junction departs from the called germline gene at one end, perhaps through a read error. The V and J genes are TRBV7-2 and TRBJ1-5; D unresolved. The germline gives CDR1 SGHTA, CDR2 FQGNSA. CDR3 length: 8 amino acids. The CDR3 DNA follows: TGTGCCAGCAAAGAAGTAGCCTTT. Translated, it gives CASKEVAF.

This clonotype was recorded a few times. The V gene is TRBV11-2, the J gene TRBJ2-7; D uncertain. Trimming stripped 3 bases from V and 0 bases from J, with 9 bases between. Germline-derived CDR1 and CDR2 are SGHAT and FQNNGV. This CDR3 has 14 amino acids. The DNA for the CDR3 is TGTGCCAGCAGCTTCAGACGGTTCTCCTACGAGCAGTACTTC. Amino acids: CASSFRRFSYEQYF.

This clonotype was detected ten times or more. The CDR3 region is CAISDFSGNEQFF. CDR3 sequence (DNA): TGTGCCATCAGTGACTTCTCGGGAAATGAGCAGTTCTTC. The rearrangement uses TRBV10-3 and TRBJ2-1; tentative D call: TRBD2 (5 bases). Between the trimmed V and J ends, which lost 3 bases and 7 bases, there was a span of 10 bases. The CDR3 has 13 residues. CDR1 is ENHRY and CDR2 is SYGVKD in the germline V gene.

This clonotype was observed at least ten times. The J gene is TRBJ1-6, the V gene TRBV11-2; D perhaps matches TRBD1 (5 bases). The germline V gene encodes CDR1 SGHAT and CDR2 FQNNGV. The CDR3 contains 14 residues. The germline V and J ends were trimmed by 3 bases and 7 bases, with 10 bases remaining between them. CDR3 in amino acids: CASSFLAGNSPLHF. CDR3 coding DNA: TGTGCCAGCAGCTTCCTGGCAGGGAATTCACCCCTCCACTTT.

The rearrangement uses TRBV20-1 and TRBJ2-1; TRBD1 matches at 7 bases. The CDR3 covers 13 residues. Germline V CDR1 and CDR2: DFQATT, SNEGSKA (reference sequence). The CDR3 DNA follows: TGCACTGCGACAGGGCATATCTACAATGAGCAGTTCTTC. Protein sequence: CTATGHIYNEQFF.

This clonotype was recorded at least ten times. The chain employs TRBV12-3 or TRBV12-4 and TRBJ1-1; D call uncertain. The CDR3 runs 14 residues. V was pared by 3 bases and J by 0 bases, with 8 bases between. The CDR3 loop is CASSFSGLNTEAFF. CDR3 coding DNA: TGTGCCAGCAGTTTTTCAGGACTGAACACTGAAGCTTTCTTT.

This clonotype was counted ten times or more. The chain combines TRBV28 with TRBJ1-1; no firm D call. In germline, CDR1 is MDHEN, CDR2 SYDVKM. Trimming left V 5 bases short and J 1 base short, with 11 bases between. CDR3 size: 14 residues. Here the CDR3 reads CASSPTYKNTEAFF. CDR3 coding DNA: TGTGCCAGCAGTCCTACCTACAAGAACACTGAAGCTTTCTTT.

The V call is TRBV4-1, the J call TRBJ1-1, with D tentatively TRBD1 (6 bases). The V end lost 5 bases, the J end lost 5 bases, and 15 bases lay between the germline ends. The V gene's germline CDR1 is MGHRA and CDR2 YSYEKL. The CDR3 runs to 14 residues. CDR3 region: CASSLDRFLTEAFF. CDR3 nucleotide sequence: TGCGCCAGCAGCTTGGACAGATTCTTGACTGAAGCTTTCTTT.

This clonotype has a count of ten or more. The chain employs TRBV7-9 and TRBJ1-2, with 7 bases that match TRBD1. V lost 5 bases to trimming and J lost 3 bases; unmatched junction nucleotides: 9. This CDR3 is built from 15 residues. Germline V gene data show CDR1 as SEHNR and CDR2 as FQNEAQ (reference sequence). The CDR3 sequence: CASSPGTARHYGYTF. The CDR3 DNA follows: TGTGCCAGCAGCCCCGGGACAGCCCGTCACTATGGCTACACCTTC.

This chain connects TRBV20-1 to TRBJ1-5; D gene unclear. Germline V gene lookup returns CDR1 DFQATT and CDR2 SNEGSKA (reference sequence). CDR3 length: 14 amino acids. V was shortened by 3 bases and J by 2 bases, with 11 bases between the two germline ends. CDR3 residues: CSASELRGNQPQHF. Here the CDR3 DNA reads TGCAGTGCTAGTGAGCTTAGGGGCAATCAGCCCCAGCATTTT.

This clonotype came up many times. The rearrangement uses TRBV28 and TRBJ1-2, with unresolved D. Germline V gene lookup returns CDR1 MDHEN and CDR2 SYDVKM. V was shortened by 3 bases and J by 3 bases, with 8 bases between the two germline ends. The CDR3 loop spans 13 amino acids. CDR3 DNA: TGTGCCAGCAGTTTGAAACAGTACTATGGCTACACCTTC. The encoded protein is CASSLKQYYGYTF.

The rearrangement uses TRBV15 and TRBJ1-5; D unresolved. Germline CDR1 LNHNV, CDR2 YYDKDF (reference sequence). V lost 3 bases, J lost 1 base, and 1 base lay in between. This CDR3 is 12 amino acids long. The CDR3 spells CATSRSNQPQHF. The CDR3 nucleotides read TGTGCCACCAGCAGGAGCAATCAGCCCCAGCATTTT.

This clonotype was seen at least ten times. The CDR3 sequence: CASSFPGINEKLFF. Written as DNA, the CDR3 is TGTGCCAGCAGCTTTCCTGGAATCAATGAAAAACTGTTTTTT. The chain carries TRBV7-2 and TRBJ1-4; D not resolved. CDR1 and CDR2 (germline): SGHTA, FQGNSA. The CDR3 contains 14 residues. Between the trimmed V and J ends, which lost 3 bases and 5 bases, there was a span of 10 bases.

This clonotype has ten or more counts. The chain links TRBV28 to TRBJ2-1; maybe TRBD2 (6 bases). Germline CDR1 MDHEN, CDR2 SYDVKM. Trimming removed 6 bases from V and 5 bases from J, with 23 bases in between. The CDR3 consists of 17 residues. CDR3 nucleotides: TGTGCCAGCAGCTCGGATGTCTGGGGGAGGATACACAATGAGCAGTTCTTC. It translates to CASSSDVWGRIHNEQFF.

The sample holds many counts of this clonotype. This chain joins TRBV5-8 and TRBJ2-1; D is unresolved. Trimming cost V 1 base and J 6 bases, with 20 bases left between them. The CDR3 covers 17 residues. Germline-derived CDR1 and CDR2 are SGHTS and YDEGEE. The CDR3 sequence: CASSLWPGTQVGNEQFF. The DNA for the CDR3 is TGTGCCAGCAGCTTGTGGCCCGGTACCCAGGTTGGCAATGAGCAGTTCTTC.